This T cell receptor beta chain was documented in a study of cytomegalovirus exposure and HLA in healthy donors. Germline CDR1 is MDHEN and CDR2 is SYDVKM. J was trimmed by 1 base and V by 5 bases; bases with no gene match: 11. CDR3 size: 17 residues. The sample holds one count of this clone. The PCR used 60 Vbeta and 13 Jbeta primers. Clones were read by immunoSEQ multiplex PCR, and TCRdb kept only the in-frame ones, dropping some. The sample consists of roughly 200,000 clones, roughly four fifths of them appearing once. The specimen sequenced was PBMCs. This sequence originates from a woman in her forties or fifties in good health and CMV-seronegative. The V gene is TRBV28, the J gene TRBJ2-5; 9 nucleotides match TRBD1. CDR3 sequence: CASSPSPGTGIQETQYF. The DNA of the CDR3 is TGTGCCAGCAGTCCCAGTCCCGGGACAGGGATCCAAGAGACCCAGTACTTC.